This T cell receptor beta chain was obtained from a study of blood T cell repertoires in COVID-19 (dated by TCRdb to about 2020). The study in broad terms: The collaborator samples originated in the United States, Italy and Spain and spanned the acute and convalescent phases of COVID-19. Sample metadata almost always included a de-identified subject ID, COVID-19 status, age in years and sex. The dataset comprised deeply sampled blood TCRbeta repertoires from subjects exposed to, actively infected with, or recovered from COVID-19. Where available, HLA class I and class II types were obtained from metadata supplied by the sample provider rather than from assay-based typing. The material from the prospective study consisted of cDNA or gDNA derived from T cells, B-cell-depleted T cells, or PBMCs. The repertoires were made available in a free public database intended to serve as a resource for research on the immune response to SARS-CoV-2. The samples were drawn from the first 160 participants of the ongoing ImmuneRACE study and from over a thousand subjects provided by 6 global collaborators.

Spanning cysteine to phenylalanine, the CDR3 consists of 14 amino acids. Only the CDR3 DNA stays, 42 bases, in frame from base 1. V was cut back by 1 base and J by 4 bases, leaving a gap of 10 bases between them. In the germline V gene (reference sequence), CDR1 corresponds to SGHAT and CDR2 to FQDESV. Participants in the prospective study were enrolled through a virtual design, were aged roughly 18 to 90 years, and lived in 24 United States geographic areas. In the prospective study, cohorts were assigned on the basis of participant-reported clinical history obtained from a screening survey and a study questionnaire. ImmuneRACE Cohort 3 recovered participants were defined by two consecutive negative NP/OP PCR tests, healthcare professional clearance, or symptom resolution. In the prospective study, mobile phlebotomists collected whole blood, serum and a nasopharyngeal or oropharyngeal swab from each participant. Over an approximately two-month period, participants in the prospective study had the option of providing additional blood draws and questionnaires. Blood samples from the prospective study were shipped frozen or at room temperature prior to DNA extraction.

Overall study results and their limits: The quantity of clinical and demographic metadata differed by source and by participant and was supplied without curation.

A remark on this clone: This receptor's antigen is unknown. No much larger clone is present one base from it, and per-base qualities are unavailable.

TCRbeta CDR3 regions were amplified from genomic DNA by means of the immunoSEQ Assay, a bias-controlled multiplex PCR. As for how the authors treated the data: The number of nucleated cells in each sample was estimated from the amplification of reference gene primers within the assay. To quantify the absolute abundance of each unique TCRbeta CDR3 rearrangement, sequence reads were collapsed and filtered. Productive Simpson clonality was computed per sample as the square root of Simpson's diversity index over productive rearrangements. Held by TCRdb, this immuneACCESS table contains in-frame sequences only and omits some clones. Under half of the omission traces to an unresolved V gene where checked; the cause of the rest is unknown. Clone size and the V and J calls come from that table; the DNA yielded D and trimming. This sample has roughly 180,000 clones in its table, and approximately 85% of those were observed once. Jointly, the top ten make up more than 5.5% of the sample.

The sequence derives from a man aged 35 to 55 who had recovered from COVID-19. The rearranged chain carries TRBV11-1 and TRBJ1-1, with no D gene named confidently. The sequenced sample consisted of PBMCs or T cells enriched from blood (not recorded which). The sequence in DNA is TGTGCCAGCAGCTTAGAGGTACGGGGCACTGAAGCTTTCTTT. Translated, this gives CASSLEVRGTEAFF.